These 26 T cell receptor beta chains share one sample of origin, sequenced in a study of draining lymph node invasion in breast cancer. Cells sorted as CD4+ CD45RA- CD25high were taken as memory regulatory T cells. MiXCR, run by TCRdb on the bulk RNA-seq reads, gives a single entry per CDR3 protein. The table shows 2,000 to 3,000 distinct CDR3 sequences, with around 67% occurring only once. The source material was sorted memory Tregs from a lymph node. The source is a female donor with luminal breast cancer.

This clonotype occurred a few times. The V gene is TRBV28, the J gene TRBJ1-5; tentatively, D is TRBD1 (5 bases). V was clipped by 6 bases and J by 4 bases, with 7 bases between them. CDR1 is MDHEN, CDR2 SYDVKM, per germline. The CDR3 has 12 residues. CDR3 bases: TGTGCCAGCAGCCGGGGGAATCAGCCCCAGCATTTT. The encoded protein is CASSRGNQPQHF. Based on the CDR3 plus reference TRBV28 and TRBJ1-5, the full variable domain is DVKVTQSSRYLVKRTGEKVFLECVQDMDHENMFWYRQDPGLGLRLIYFSYDVKMKEKGDIPEGYSVSREKKERFSLILESASTNQTSMYLCASSRGNQPQHFGDGTRLSIL.

The CDR3 coding sequence is TGCAGTGCCCCCATAAAGGGCTGGGGGCAGTATTTT. It yields the protein CSAPIKGWGQYF. The chain uses TRBV20-1 and TRBJ2-3; D is unresolved. Germline V CDR1 and CDR2: DFQATT, SNEGSKA (reference sequence). V lost 6 bases and J 11 bases, leaving 18 bases between the germline ends. The CDR3 runs 12 residues.

The genes are TRBV6-2 or TRBV6-3 and TRBJ2-1; D possibly corresponds to TRBD2 (5 bases). CDR3 size: 17 residues. Trimming took 0 bases from V and 7 from J, leaving 19 bases between them. Germline values: CDR1 MNHEY, CDR2 SVGEGT. In DNA, the CDR3 is TGTGCCAGCAGTTACTCGAGGGTAGGCGGACTGCGGAATGAGCAGTTCTTC. This encodes CASSYSRVGGLRNEQFF.

J is TRBJ1-4 and V is TRBV2; 9 bases align to TRBD1. The CDR3 has 14 amino acids. V lost 5 bases and J lost 7; bases outside the gene matches: 5. Germline V lookup: CDR1 SNHLY, CDR2 FYNNEI. The CDR3 sequence: CASSMDRGSEKLFF. CDR3 nucleotides: TGTGCCAGCAGTATGGACAGGGGAAGTGAAAAACTGTTTTTT.

The chain couples TRBV19 to TRBJ1-2; D is perhaps TRBD1 (5 bases). From germline, CDR1 is LNHDA and CDR2 SQIVND (reference sequence). Deletions cut 1 base from V and 6 bases from J, with 12 bases between. This CDR3 is 14 amino acids long. CDR3 DNA: TGTGCCAGTAGTATAGTCGGGGCCAGGGATGGCTACACCTTC. It encodes CASSIVGARDGYTF.

V gene TRBV7-9 combines with J gene TRBJ1-4; 7 nucleotides agree with TRBD1. The J segment lost 7 bases and the V segment lost 5 bases, leaving 7 bases of the junction unmatched. The length of the CDR3 is 14 residues. Germline lookup yields CDR1 SEHNR and CDR2 FQNEAQ (reference sequence). The CDR3: CASSATGLAEKLFF. CDR3 coding DNA: TGTGCCAGCAGCGCGACAGGGCTTGCTGAAAAACTGTTTTTT.

The gene calls are TRBV7-8 and TRBJ2-3; 7 bases fit TRBD2. The CDR3 consists of 15 residues. Per the germline V gene, CDR1 is SGHVS and CDR2 is FQNEAQ. The V gene end was trimmed by 5 bases and the J gene end by 5 bases; junction bases not matched to a gene: 10. CDR3 in amino acids: CASSPQRLAGDTQYF. DNA of the CDR3: TGTGCCAGCAGCCCGCAACGACTAGCTGGAGATACGCAGTATTTT.

With regard to this clonotype: A junction end diverges from the germline sequence, so it may reflect a read error. This chain uses TRBV11-2 with TRBJ2-2; 9 bases fit TRBD2. This CDR3 comprises 16 residues. The germline V gene encodes CDR1 SGHAT and CDR2 FQNNGV. The CDR3 bases are TGTGCCAACAGCAAAAGCGGGGGGACGAACACCGGGGAGCTGTTTTTT. This translates into CANSKSGGTNTGELFF.

The chain couples TRBV4-2 to TRBJ1-1, with D possibly matching TRBD1 (5 bases). Trimming removed 0 bases from V and 1 base from J, with 9 bases in between. The CDR3 has 15 residues. Germline-derived CDR1 and CDR2 are LGHNA and YNFKEQ. CDR3 in amino acids: CASSQDVGGNTEAFF. The DNA of the CDR3 is TGTGCCAGCAGCCAAGATGTGGGGGGGAACACTGAAGCTTTCTTT.

V and J are TRBV28 and TRBJ2-1; 11 bases fit TRBD2. The CDR3 is 17 amino acids. In germline, CDR1 is MDHEN, CDR2 SYDVKM. Trimming took 2 bases from V and 0 from J; bases not matched to a gene: 3. The DNA for the CDR3 is TGTGCCAGCAGTTTACTCCTAGCGGGGGGCTCCTACAATGAGCAGTTCTTC. Encoded protein: CASSLLLAGGSYNEQFF.

The J gene is TRBJ2-5, the V gene TRBV18, with D uncertain. Trimming removed 5 bases from V and 2 bases from J, with 3 bases in between. Germline V gene lookup returns CDR1 KGHSH and CDR2 LQKENI. The CDR3 has 11 amino acids. Here the CDR3 reads CASSEQETQYF. CDR3 in DNA: TGTGCCAGCTCAGAGCAAGAGACCCAGTACTTC.

The chain uses TRBV9 and TRBJ2-2; D may match TRBD1 or TRBD2 (6 bases each). Germline V gene sequence: CDR1 SGDLS, CDR2 YYNGEE. The CDR3 runs 15 residues. The ends were cut back, 5 bases at V and 5 bases at J, with 16 bases in the middle. The CDR3 loop reads CASRATGGGTGELFF. DNA for the CDR3: TGTGCCAGCAGGGCGACAGGAGGAGGGACCGGGGAGCTGTTTTTT.

This clonotype showed up just a few times. The chain combines TRBV6-5 with TRBJ1-1; D gene unclear. The V gene lost 6 bases and the J gene lost 7 bases, with 12 bases spanning the gap. The CDR3 has 12 amino acids. Germline V gives CDR1 MNHEY, CDR2 SVGAGI. The CDR3 coding sequence is TGTGCCAGCAGGAGAGGGATGGGTGAAGCTTTCTTT. Amino acids: CASRRGMGEAFF.

The chain recombines TRBV5-1 with TRBJ2-2, with D unclear. Trimming took off 0 bases at V and 0 bases at J, with 6 bases between the two ends. Per the germline V gene, CDR1 is SGHRS and CDR2 is YFSETQ. The CDR3 loop spans 15 amino acids. CDR3 coding DNA: TGCGCCAGCAGCTTGGACAGCGCGAACACCGGGGAGCTGTTTTTT. It specifies CASSLDSANTGELFF.

This clonotype has just a few counts. The chain is built from TRBV2 and TRBJ2-7; maybe TRBD2 (6 bases). Trimming cost V 4 bases and J 5 bases, with 12 bases left between them. CDR3 length: 13 residues. Germline V lookup: CDR1 SNHLY, CDR2 FYNNEI. This chain's CDR3 is CASSGRGGHEQYV. CDR3 nucleotides: TGTGCCAGCAGTGGCCGTGGAGGGCACGAGCAGTACGTC.

This chain connects TRBV5-1 to TRBJ1-1; TRBD1 matches 9 bases. The CDR3 extends over 15 amino acids. CDR1 and CDR2 from the germline V gene are SGHRS and YFSETQ. V shed 6 bases and J 5 bases; nucleotides not matched to a gene: 11. The CDR3 spells CASTKGQGVGTEAFF. CDR3 nucleotides: TGCGCCAGCACCAAGGGACAGGGAGTTGGGACTGAAGCTTTCTTT.

This clonotype has just a few counts. Here the CDR3 reads CSAVDATLSTDTQYF. CDR3 in DNA: TGCAGTGCGGTTGACGCGACCCTATCCACAGATACGCAGTATTTT. This sequence joins TRBV20-1 and TRBJ2-3; D is undetermined. CDR1 DFQATT and CDR2 SNEGSKA come from the germline V gene (reference sequence). V was clipped by 6 bases and J by 2 bases, with 18 bases between them. The CDR3 spans 15 residues.

V usage is TRBV9 and J usage is TRBJ1-2, with 7 bases identical to TRBD1. The V gene end was trimmed by 3 bases and the J gene end by 4 bases; junction bases not matched to a gene: 9. Germline CDR1 reads SGDLS; CDR2 reads YYNGEE. The CDR3 runs 15 residues. The CDR3 sequence: CASSGPGQKTYGYTF. CDR3 DNA: TGTGCCAGCAGCGGGCCGGGACAGAAAACCTATGGCTACACCTTC. Supplemented by reference TRBV9 and TRBJ1-2, the full variable domain reads DSGVTQTPKHLITATGQRVTLRCSPRSGDLSVYWYQQSLDQGLQFLIQYYNGEERAKGNILERFSAQQFPDLHSELNLSSLELGDSALYFCASSGPGQKTYGYTFGSGTRLTVV.

The chain links TRBV19 to TRBJ1-1; D possibly corresponds to TRBD1 (5 bases). Per germline, CDR1 LNHDA and CDR2 SQIVND (reference sequence). Between the trimmed V and J ends, which lost 2 bases and 7 bases, there was a span of 17 bases. CDR3 length equals 15 residues. The CDR3: CASSIPTGTRFEAFF. As DNA, the CDR3 is TGTGCCAGTAGTATACCGACCGGGACGCGCTTTGAAGCTTTCTTT.

The chain uses TRBV28 and TRBJ2-2; no definite D call. Trimming took off 5 bases at V and 7 bases at J, with 8 bases between the two ends. CDR1 is MDHEN, CDR2 SYDVKM, per germline. There are 12 residues in the CDR3. The chain's CDR3 is CASSPLIGELFF. The DNA of the CDR3 is TGTGCCAGCAGTCCCCTAATCGGGGAGCTGTTTTTT.

This CDR3 reads CASSQGFSGWFGGYTF. The CDR3 DNA reads as TGTGCCAGCAGCCAAGGTTTCAGTGGCTGGTTTGGTGGCTACACCTTC. The V and J genes are TRBV3-1 and TRBJ1-2; no clear D. CDR1 is LGHDT and CDR2 is YNNKEL in the germline V gene (reference sequence). The CDR3 totals 16 residues. Between the trimmed V and J ends, which lost 1 base and 7 bases, there was a span of 19 bases. Full variable domain (missing parts from reference TRBV3-1 and TRBJ1-2): DTAVSQTPKYLVTQMGNDKSIKCEQNLGHDTMYWYKQDSKKFLKIMFSYNNKELIINETVPNRFSPKSPDKAHLNLHINSLELGDSAVYFCASSQGFSGWFGGYTFGSGTRLTVV.

V gene TRBV7-2 combines with J gene TRBJ2-4; D remains unclear. V was shortened by 8 bases and J by 3 bases, with 11 bases between the two germline ends. This CDR3 comprises 13 residues. Germline assignment: CDR1 SGHTA and CDR2 FQGNSA. As DNA, the CDR3 is TGTGCCAGCGTCCCGAATGGCAAAAACATTCAGTACTTC. Translation: CASVPNGKNIQYF.

The table lists this clonotype with a few counts. The chain joins TRBV7-9 to TRBJ1-1; D gene uncertain. V shed 3 bases and J shed 0 bases, with 5 bases lying between them. Germline CDR1 is SEHNR and CDR2 is FQNEAQ (reference sequence). This CDR3 is 13 amino acids long. The CDR3 sequence is CASSFLMNTEAFF. DNA of the CDR3: TGTGCCAGCAGCTTTTTAATGAACACTGAAGCTTTCTTT.

This clonotype was observed a handful of times. V is TRBV20-1 and J is TRBJ1-2, with a tentative D call TRBD1 (6 bases). Germline CDR1 and CDR2: DFQATT and SNEGSKA (reference sequence). CDR3 length: 16 residues. V was trimmed by 0 bases and J by 6 bases, leaving 20 bases between them. In DNA form, the CDR3 reads TGCAGTGCTAGAGATTCGGGGGCAGGCCAGCGTCATGGCTACACCTTC. Protein: CSARDSGAGQRHGYTF.

V and J are TRBV5-1 and TRBJ2-5; D is unresolved. Germline V gene data show CDR1 as SGHRS and CDR2 as YFSETQ. The CDR3 is made up of 13 amino acids. Trimming took 5 bases from V and 5 from J, leaving 13 bases between them. The CDR3 DNA reads as TGCGCCAGCAGTAAGGGCCAGGAGGAGACCCAGTACTTC. Translation gives CASSKGQEETQYF.

The table lists this clonotype with a few counts. The rearrangement links TRBV5-1 to TRBJ2-1; D could derive from TRBD1 or TRBD2 (6 bases each). This CDR3 is built from 16 residues. V shed 0 bases and J shed 6 bases, with 16 bases lying between them. Germline V gene lookup returns CDR1 SGHRS and CDR2 YFSETQ. The CDR3 sequence is CASSLDGGEFSNEQFF. Here the CDR3 DNA reads TGCGCCAGCAGCTTGGACGGGGGCGAGTTCTCCAATGAGCAGTTCTTC.